This T cell receptor beta chain stems from a study of CXCR3-negative and CXCR3-positive naive CD8 T cells. Overall study findings and caveats: Diversity was high in both naive subsets and much lower in memory cells. After cryopreservation, expression of CXCR3 was partially reduced, and most assays were run with fresh PBMCs. Similar TRBV-TRBJ usage was seen in naive cells (both CXCR3-negative and CXCR3-positive), but memory cells differed. Comparison of naive cells showed more hydrophobic TRB CDR3s in CXCR3-positive than in CXCR3-negative naive cells.

Concerning this clonotype: Its target is not known.

cDNA libraries for TRB were generated by 5' RACE incorporating UMI labels. Each CDR3 protein gets one entry in TCRdb, which reprocessed the 5' RACE reads and gives no DNA. The listing contains about 120,000 distinct CDR3 sequences. Sorting yielded triplicates of about 330,000 cells for each CD8+ T cell subset. Germline assignment: CDR1 SEHNR and CDR2 FQNEAQ (reference sequence). The CDR3 extends over 16 amino acids. The chain employs TRBV7-9 and TRBJ2-7. This TCR was sampled from a human donor in good health. Some clones in this sample may be carry-over from other donors' samples. The sequenced sample consisted of naive CXCR3+ CD8+ T cells from blood. The subset here: CD45RO-CCR7+CD27+CD95- naive CD8+ T cells expressing CXCR3 (TNR3+). CDR3 loop: CASSTYEASQSYEQYF.